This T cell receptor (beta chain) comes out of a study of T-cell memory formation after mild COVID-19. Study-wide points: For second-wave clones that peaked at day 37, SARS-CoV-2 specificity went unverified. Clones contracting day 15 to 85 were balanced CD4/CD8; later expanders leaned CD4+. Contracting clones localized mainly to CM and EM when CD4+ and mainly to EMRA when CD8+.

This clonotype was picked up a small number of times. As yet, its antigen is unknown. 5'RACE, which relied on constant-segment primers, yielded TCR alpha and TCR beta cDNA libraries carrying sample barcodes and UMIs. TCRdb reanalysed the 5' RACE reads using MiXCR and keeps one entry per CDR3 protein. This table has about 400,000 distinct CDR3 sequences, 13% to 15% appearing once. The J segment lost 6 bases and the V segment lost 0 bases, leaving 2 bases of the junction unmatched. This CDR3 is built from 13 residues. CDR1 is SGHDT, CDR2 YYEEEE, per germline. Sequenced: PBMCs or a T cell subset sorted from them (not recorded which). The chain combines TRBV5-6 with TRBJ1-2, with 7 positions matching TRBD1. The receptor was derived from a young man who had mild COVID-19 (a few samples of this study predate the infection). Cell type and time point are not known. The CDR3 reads CASSLVGGHGYTF. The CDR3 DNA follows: TGTGCCAGCAGCTTGGTAGGGGGCCATGGCTACACCTTC.